The 27 T cell receptor beta chains in this list originate from one sample, sequenced in a study of T cell responses to AZD1222 COVID-19 vaccine. The table came from immunoSEQ multiplex PCR; TCRdb's copy has only in-frame clones and leaves some out. The sample consists of 150,000 to 200,000 clones, 85% to 90% of them appearing once. This specimen was peripheral blood, taken on day 0 of AZD1222 vaccination. All receptors derive from an adult in good health.

The chain combines TRBV11-3 with TRBJ2-3, with 13 bases identical to TRBD2. Losses at the gene ends were 2 bases for V and 2 bases for J; bases not matched to a gene: 7. The V gene's germline CDR1 is SGHNT and CDR2 YENEEA. The CDR3 consists of 18 residues. In DNA form, the CDR3 reads TGTGCCAGCAGCTTAAACCTGGGACTAGCGGGACTCACAGATACGCAGTATTTT. Translating it yields CASSLNLGLAGLTDTQYF. The variable domain in full, completed from reference TRBV11-3 and TRBJ2-3, reads EAGVVQSPRYKIIEKKQPVAFWCNPISGHNTLYWYLQNLGQGPELLIRYENEEAVDDSQLPKDRFSAERLKGVDSTLKIQPAELGDSAVYLCASSLNLGLAGLTDTQYFGPGTRLTVL.

The chain recombines TRBV3-1 (or the pseudogene TRBV3-2) with TRBJ2-5; TRBD2 agrees at 7 bases. The CDR3 runs to 16 residues. After removal of 0 bases from V and 1 base from J, the junction contained 5 bases not matched to a gene. Per the germline V gene, CDR1 is LGHDT and CDR2 is YNNKEL (reference sequence). CDR3 loop: CASSQDPAGPQETQYF. CDR3 DNA sequence: TGTGCCAGCAGCCAAGATCCAGCGGGGCCCCAAGAGACCCAGTACTTC.

This clone showed up just once. This chain uses TRBV20-1 with TRBJ1-2; D possibly corresponds to TRBD1 (6 bases). Germline lookup yields CDR1 DFQATT and CDR2 SNEGSKA (reference sequence). The V end was cut by 3 bases, the J end by 6 bases, with 17 bases between. This CDR3 is built from 14 residues. The CDR3 loop reads CSASPKVGGHGYTF. CDR3 DNA: TGCAGTGCTAGTCCCAAGGTGGGGGGCCATGGCTACACCTTC.

The gene calls are TRBV20-1 and TRBJ1-6; D not resolved. CDR3 length equals 10 residues. Trimming stripped 3 bases from V and 15 bases from J, with 9 bases between. The germline V gene encodes CDR1 DFQATT and CDR2 SNEGSKA (reference sequence). CDR3 DNA: TGCAGTGCTAGGTCGAGTCTCCTCCACTTT. Translated, it gives CSARSSLLHF.

The chain joins TRBV19 to TRBJ2-5; D is unclear. Germline assignment: CDR1 LNHDA and CDR2 SQIVND (reference sequence). The CDR3 is 14 amino acids. V lost 3 bases and J lost 3, with 11 bases in between. The CDR3 nucleotides are TGTGCCAGTAGTATGTTGGTAGGGAAAGAGACCCAGTACTTC. Protein: CASSMLVGKETQYF.

This clone has a single count. The V gene is TRBV6-6, the J gene TRBJ1-2; D perhaps matches TRBD1 (5 bases). The CDR3 has 12 residues. Between the trimmed V and J ends, which lost 8 bases and 5 bases, there was a span of 12 bases. Germline V gives CDR1 MNHNY, CDR2 SVGAGI (reference sequence). For the CDR3, the DNA is TGTGCCAGCGTCTTAGGGGAATATGGCTACACCTTC. Amino acids: CASVLGEYGYTF.

Only one count was recorded for this clone. The rearrangement uses TRBV6-1 and TRBJ2-4, with TRBD2 identical over 7 bases. The CDR3 consists of 16 residues. Germline assignment: CDR1 MNHNS and CDR2 SASEGT. V trimming: 3 bases; J trimming: 0 bases; junction bases outside the gene matches: 5. In DNA form, the CDR3 reads TGTGCCAGCAGTGAGGGGAGGGTACTAGCCAAAAACATTCAGTACTTC. Residues: CASSEGRVLAKNIQYF.

This sequence joins TRBV5-1 and TRBJ2-3, with 7 bases matching TRBD2. The CDR3 is made up of 14 amino acids. The trim removed 10 bases at V and 0 bases at J, leaving 8 bases unmatched. In germline, CDR1 is SGHRS, CDR2 YFSETQ. The CDR3 here is CASRGRVSTDTQYF. CDR3 nucleotides: TGCGCCTCCCGAGGGAGGGTTAGCACAGATACGCAGTATTTT.

The V gene is TRBV30, the J gene TRBJ1-4; 9 positions match TRBD1. Germline V gene data show CDR1 as GTSNPN and CDR2 as SVGIG (reference sequence). V was pared by 0 bases and J by 8 bases, with 7 bases of the junction left unmatched. This CDR3 is 15 amino acids long. This chain's CDR3 is CAWSVVGTGREKLFF. The CDR3 region has the DNA TGTGCCTGGAGTGTAGTTGGGACAGGGAGGGAAAAACTGTTTTTT.

This clone qualifies as medium-sized (0.01 to 0.1%). V and J are TRBV6-2 or TRBV6-3 and TRBJ2-7; D perhaps matches TRBD1 (6 bases). The CDR3 contains 18 residues. Trimming left V 4 bases short and J 11 bases short, with 33 bases between. Germline CDR1 reads MNHEY; CDR2 reads SVGEGT. In nucleotides, the CDR3 is TGTGCCAGCAGTTTCGCACAGGGCCCGGCGCTTCTTTCCTCTGTGGAGTACTTC. This codes for CASSFAQGPALLSSVEYF.

To note about this clone: The same CDR3 can be traced to other DNA sequences in this sample. The chain recombines TRBV11-2 with TRBJ1-2; a weak D match, TRBD1 (6 bases). The CDR3 sequence is 12 residues long. Deletions cut 1 base from V and 8 bases from J, with 8 bases between. Germline V gene data show CDR1 as SGHAT and CDR2 as FQNNGV. For the CDR3, the DNA is TGTGCCAGCAGCTTAGTCGGGGGCGGCTACACCTTC. This codes for CASSLVGGGYTF.

This sequence joins TRBV5-1 and TRBJ2-3; D gene uncertain. V lost 3 bases and J 1 base, leaving 24 bases between the germline ends. The CDR3 spans 19 residues. The germline V gene has CDR1 SGHRS and CDR2 YFSETQ. The DNA of the CDR3 is TGCGCCAGCAGCTCGGGTTCTAGTGATAGGGATACAGGCACAGATACGCAGTATTTT. Its translation is CASSSGSSDRDTGTDTQYF.

The V and J genes are TRBV9 and TRBJ1-2; TRBD1 matches 8 bases. Per the germline V gene, CDR1 is SGDLS and CDR2 is YYNGEE. This CDR3 has 15 amino acids. V shed 4 bases and J 0 bases; nucleotides not matched to a gene: 5. The CDR3 here is CASSTRDRTNYGYTF. CDR3 DNA: TGTGCCAGCAGCACAAGGGACAGGACTAACTATGGCTACACCTTC.

This chain uses TRBV18 with TRBJ2-2; 7 nucleotides agree with TRBD2. Trimming cost V 0 bases and J 0 bases; bases outside gene matches: 1. From germline, CDR1 is KGHSH and CDR2 LQKENI. CDR3 length: 16 residues. The CDR3 nucleotides are TGTGCCAGCTCACCACCAGGACTAGCGAACACCGGGGAGCTGTTTTTT. It yields the protein CASSPPGLANTGELFF.

The chain couples TRBV5-6 to TRBJ2-7; 7 nucleotides align to TRBD2. Per germline, CDR1 SGHDT and CDR2 YYEEEE. The CDR3 extends over 13 amino acids. Trimming at V came to 7 bases and at J to 0 bases, leaving 4 bases not matched to a gene. The CDR3 sequence: CASSRGVSYEQYV. CDR3 DNA sequence: TGTGCCAGCTCTCGGGGGGTCTCCTACGAGCAGTACGTC.

V gene TRBV2 combines with J gene TRBJ1-1, with D possibly TRBD1 on 6 matching bases. V lost 3 bases, J lost 5 bases, and 7 bases lay in between. CDR1 and CDR2 (germline): SNHLY, FYNNEI. This CDR3 is built from 12 residues. The CDR3 region is CASSDRGTEAFF. CDR3 sequence (DNA): TGTGCCAGCAGTGACAGGGGAACTGAAGCTTTCTTT. The whole variable domain, remainder taken from reference TRBV2 and TRBJ1-1, is EPEVTQTPSHQVTQMGQEVILRCVPISNHLYFYWYRQILGQKVEFLVSFYNNEISEKSEIFDDQFSVERPDGSNFTLKIRSTKLEDSAMYFCASSDRGTEAFFGQGTRLTVV.

The J gene is TRBJ1-6, the V gene TRBV7-3; D is possibly TRBD1 (5 bases). Per germline, CDR1 SGHTA and CDR2 FQGTGA. This CDR3 is built from 16 residues. V was pared by 1 base and J by 10 bases, with 17 bases between. The CDR3, as DNA: TGTGCCAGCAGCTTAATTCCCGGGCAGGGTCAATCACCCCTCCACTTT. Its translation: CASSLIPGQGQSPLHF.

The J gene is TRBJ2-2, the V gene TRBV7-2, with a possible D match to TRBD1 (6 bases). Trimming left V 4 bases short and J 4 bases short, with 10 bases between. Germline CDR1 and CDR2: SGHTA and FQGNSA. This CDR3 has 14 amino acids. CDR3 nucleotides: TGTGCCAGCAGCTATGGACAGCCCACCGGGGAGCTGTTTTTT. It is translated as CASSYGQPTGELFF.

The V and J genes are TRBV30 and TRBJ2-2; no clear D. Per germline, CDR1 GTSNPN and CDR2 SVGIG (reference sequence). V was shortened by 0 bases and J by 4 bases, with 15 bases between the two germline ends. The CDR3 runs 16 residues. CDR3 amino acids: CAWSVTRSFGTGELFF. The CDR3 DNA reads TGTGCCTGGAGTGTTACCCGATCCTTCGGCACCGGGGAGCTGTTTTTT.

This clone was counted a single time. The rearrangement joins TRBV27 to TRBJ2-1; 9 positions match TRBD2. Germline loops: CDR1 MNHEY, CDR2 SMNVEV (reference sequence). V was clipped by 3 bases and J by 5 bases; unmatched bases: 5. There are 15 residues in the CDR3. DNA of the CDR3: TGTGCCAGCAGTTTTTTAGCGGGAGCCCACAATGAGCAGTTCTTC. Translation gives CASSFLAGAHNEQFF.

The chain joins TRBV18 to TRBJ1-5; no reliable D call. Germline CDR1 is KGHSH and CDR2 is LQKENI. V was pared by 2 bases and J by 1 base, with 6 bases between. This CDR3 has 14 residues. The CDR3 DNA sequence: TGTGCCAGCTCACCAGGAGGGAGCAATCAGCCCCAGCATTTT. Its translation: CASSPGGSNQPQHF. The full variable domain, with the rest looked up from reference TRBV18 and TRBJ1-5, is NAGVMQNPRHLVRRRGQEARLRCSPMKGHSHVYWYRQLPEEGLKFMVYLQKENIIDESGMPKERFSAEFPKEGPSILRIQQVVRGDSAAYFCASSPGGSNQPQHFGDGTRLSIL.

V is TRBV27 and J is TRBJ1-2, with D hard to call. Trimming left V 2 bases short and J 6 bases short, with 19 bases between. Germline V gene lookup returns CDR1 MNHEY and CDR2 SMNVEV (reference sequence). The CDR3 is 16 amino acids. The CDR3 sequence is CASSLRALGPGHGYTF. The CDR3 bases are TGTGCCAGCAGTTTAAGGGCACTCGGGCCAGGACATGGCTACACCTTC.

The chain carries TRBV6-5 and TRBJ1-6; D is unclear. The CDR3 sequence is 15 residues long. V was shortened by 1 base and J by 6 bases, with 10 bases between the two germline ends. Germline CDR1 and CDR2: MNHEY and SVGAGI. CDR3 DNA: TGTGCCAGCAGTTACTGGGAGGAAACTAATTCACCCCTCCACTTT. Translating it yields CASSYWEETNSPLHF.

The V gene is TRBV4-2, the J gene TRBJ2-3; TRBD1 or TRBD2 may be the D gene (5 bases each). Deletions cut 4 bases from V and 6 bases from J, with 20 bases between. Germline CDR1 and CDR2: LGHNA and YNFKEQ. The CDR3 spans 16 residues. The CDR3 DNA is TGTGCCAGCAGCCTGGGGGTAGTAACGGGGCTTGATACGCAGTATTTT. As protein: CASSLGVVTGLDTQYF.

The chain joins TRBV5-6 to TRBJ1-5, with D maybe TRBD1 (6 bases). V was pared by 4 bases and J by 4 bases, with 15 bases between. The CDR3 covers 15 residues. Germline V gene sequence: CDR1 SGHDT, CDR2 YYEEEE. Here the CDR3 reads CASSEQGRTNQPQHF. The CDR3 DNA reads as TGTGCCAGCAGCGAGCAGGGGAGGACGAATCAGCCCCAGCATTTT.

This clone was detected a few times. V gene TRBV6-5 combines with J gene TRBJ1-1; a weak D match, TRBD1 (6 bases). V lost 2 bases to trimming and J lost 4 bases, with 11 bases between them. Per germline, CDR1 MNHEY and CDR2 SVGAGI. The CDR3 spans 14 residues. CDR3 DNA: TGTGCCAGCAGTTACGGGGGGGCTGGCACTGAAGCTTTCTTT. Translating it yields CASSYGGAGTEAFF.

The chain employs TRBV4-1 and TRBJ1-1; no clear D gene. The CDR3 has 15 amino acids. Trimming removed 4 bases from V and 4 bases from J, with 16 bases in between. CDR1 is MGHRA and CDR2 is YSYEKL in the germline V gene. The CDR3 is CASSLFSGPTTEAFF. The CDR3, as DNA: TGCGCCAGCAGCCTATTTTCCGGGCCGACCACTGAAGCTTTCTTT.